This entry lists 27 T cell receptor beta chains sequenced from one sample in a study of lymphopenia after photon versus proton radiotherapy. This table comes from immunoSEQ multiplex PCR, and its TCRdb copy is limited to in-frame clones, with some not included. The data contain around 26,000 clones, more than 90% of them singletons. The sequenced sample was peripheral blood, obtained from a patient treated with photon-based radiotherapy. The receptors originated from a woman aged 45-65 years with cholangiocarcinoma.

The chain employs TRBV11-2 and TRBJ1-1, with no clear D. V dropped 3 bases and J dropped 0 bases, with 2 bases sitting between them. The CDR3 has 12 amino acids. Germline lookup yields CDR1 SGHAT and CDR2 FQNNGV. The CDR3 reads CASSFMNTEAFF. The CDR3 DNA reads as TGTGCCAGCAGCTTTATGAACACTGAAGCTTTCTTT.

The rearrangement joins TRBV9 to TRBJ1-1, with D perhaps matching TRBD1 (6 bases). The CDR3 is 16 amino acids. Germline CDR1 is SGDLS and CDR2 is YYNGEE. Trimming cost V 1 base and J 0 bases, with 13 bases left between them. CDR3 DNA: TGTGCCAGCAGCGTAAGTTGGGAGGGGGTGAACACTGAAGCTTTCTTT. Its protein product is CASSVSWEGVNTEAFF.

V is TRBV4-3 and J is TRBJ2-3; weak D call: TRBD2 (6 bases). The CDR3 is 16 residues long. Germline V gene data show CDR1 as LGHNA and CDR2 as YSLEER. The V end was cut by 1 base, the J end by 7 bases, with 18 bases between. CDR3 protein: CASSQGSGLRTNTQYF. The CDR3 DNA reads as TGCGCCAGCAGCCAAGGTTCGGGACTCCGGACAAATACGCAGTATTTT.

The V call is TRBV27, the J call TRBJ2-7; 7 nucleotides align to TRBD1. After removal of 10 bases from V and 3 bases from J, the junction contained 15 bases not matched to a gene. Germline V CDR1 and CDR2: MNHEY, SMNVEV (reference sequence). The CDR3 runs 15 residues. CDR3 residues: CATTPRQGGYYEQYF. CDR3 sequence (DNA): TGTGCCACCACCCCTAGACAGGGCGGGTACTACGAGCAGTACTTC.

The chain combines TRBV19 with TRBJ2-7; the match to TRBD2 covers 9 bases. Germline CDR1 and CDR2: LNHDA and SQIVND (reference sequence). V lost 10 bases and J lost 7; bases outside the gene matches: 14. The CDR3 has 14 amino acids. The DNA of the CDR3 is TGTGCCACCTCAGTTCCCGGGACTAGCAAAGAGCAGTACTTC. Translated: CATSVPGTSKEQYF.

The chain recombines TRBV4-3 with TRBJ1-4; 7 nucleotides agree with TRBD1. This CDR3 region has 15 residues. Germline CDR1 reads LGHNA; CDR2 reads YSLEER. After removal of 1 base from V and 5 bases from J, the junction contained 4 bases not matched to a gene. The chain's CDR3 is CASSQVGTENEKLFF. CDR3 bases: TGCGCCAGCAGCCAAGTAGGGACAGAAAATGAAAAACTGTTTTTT.

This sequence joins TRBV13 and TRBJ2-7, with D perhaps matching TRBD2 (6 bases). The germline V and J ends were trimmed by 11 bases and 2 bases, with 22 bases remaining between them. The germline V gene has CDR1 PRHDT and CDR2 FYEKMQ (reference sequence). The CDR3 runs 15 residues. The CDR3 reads CASLPSTSQTYEQYF. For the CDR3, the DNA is TGTGCCTCCCTCCCCAGTACTAGCCAAACCTACGAGCAGTACTTC.

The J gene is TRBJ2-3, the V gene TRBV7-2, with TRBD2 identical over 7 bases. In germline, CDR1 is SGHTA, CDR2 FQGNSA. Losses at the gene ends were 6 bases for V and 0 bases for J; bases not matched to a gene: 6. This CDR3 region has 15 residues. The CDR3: CASRRSGASTDTQYF. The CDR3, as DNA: TGTGCCAGCAGACGAAGCGGGGCTAGCACAGATACGCAGTATTTT.

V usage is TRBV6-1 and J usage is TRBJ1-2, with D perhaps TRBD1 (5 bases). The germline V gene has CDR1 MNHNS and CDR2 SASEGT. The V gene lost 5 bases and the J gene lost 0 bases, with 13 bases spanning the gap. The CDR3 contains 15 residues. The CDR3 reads CASSPPTTANYGYTF. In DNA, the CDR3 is TGTGCCAGCAGTCCACCCACGACAGCTAACTATGGCTACACCTTC.

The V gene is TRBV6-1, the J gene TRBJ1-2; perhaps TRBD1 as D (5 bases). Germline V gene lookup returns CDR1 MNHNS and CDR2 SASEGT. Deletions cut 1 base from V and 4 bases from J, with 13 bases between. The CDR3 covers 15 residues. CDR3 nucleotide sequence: TGTGCCAGCAGTGAAGAAGTTGGGACCTTCTATGGCTACACCTTC. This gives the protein CASSEEVGTFYGYTF.

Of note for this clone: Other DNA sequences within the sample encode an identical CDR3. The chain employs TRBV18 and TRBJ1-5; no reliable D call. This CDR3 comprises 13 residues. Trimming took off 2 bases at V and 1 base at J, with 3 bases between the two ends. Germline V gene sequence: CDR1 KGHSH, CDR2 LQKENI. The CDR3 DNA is TGTGCCAGCTCACCAGGCAGCAATCAGCCCCAGCATTTT. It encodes CASSPGSNQPQHF. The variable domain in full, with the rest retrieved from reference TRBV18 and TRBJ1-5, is NAGVMQNPRHLVRRRGQEARLRCSPMKGHSHVYWYRQLPEEGLKFMVYLQKENIIDESGMPKERFSAEFPKEGPSILRIQQVVRGDSAAYFCASSPGSNQPQHFGDGTRLSIL.

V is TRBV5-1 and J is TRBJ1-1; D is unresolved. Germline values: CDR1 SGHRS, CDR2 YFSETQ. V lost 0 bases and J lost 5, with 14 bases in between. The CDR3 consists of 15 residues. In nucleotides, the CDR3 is TGCGCCAGCAGCTTGGCCTTAGGCTTGGGTACTGAAGCTTTCTTT. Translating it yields CASSLALGLGTEAFF.

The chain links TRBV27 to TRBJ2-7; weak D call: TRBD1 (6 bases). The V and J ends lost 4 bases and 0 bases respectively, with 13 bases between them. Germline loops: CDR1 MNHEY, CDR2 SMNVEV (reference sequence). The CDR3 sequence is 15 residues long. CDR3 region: CASSSLDRSSYEQYF. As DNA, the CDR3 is TGTGCCAGCAGTTCTCTGGACAGAAGCTCCTACGAGCAGTACTTC.

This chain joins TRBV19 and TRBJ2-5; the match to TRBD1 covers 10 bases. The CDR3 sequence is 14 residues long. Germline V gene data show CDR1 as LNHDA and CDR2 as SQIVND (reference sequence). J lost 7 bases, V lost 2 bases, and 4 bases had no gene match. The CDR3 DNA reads TGTGCCAGTAGTATACGACAGGGGGCAGGGACCCAGTACTTC. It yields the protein CASSIRQGAGTQYF.

The CDR3 bases are TGTGCCAGCAGCGTGAGACGGGGGGACGAGCAGTACTTC. Translated: CASSVRRGDEQYF. This chain connects TRBV7-2 to TRBJ2-7; 7 bases fit TRBD2. The CDR3 runs to 13 residues. CDR1 and CDR2 from the germline V gene are SGHTA and FQGNSA. Trimming cost V 5 bases and J 5 bases; bases outside gene matches: 6. The full variable domain, its missing parts supplied by reference TRBV7-2 and TRBJ2-7, is GAGVSQSPSNKVTEKGKDVELRCDPISGHTALYWYRQSLGQGLEFLIYFQGNSAPDKSGLPSDRFSAERTGGSVSTLTIQRTQQEDSAVYLCASSVRRGDEQYFGPGTRLTVT.

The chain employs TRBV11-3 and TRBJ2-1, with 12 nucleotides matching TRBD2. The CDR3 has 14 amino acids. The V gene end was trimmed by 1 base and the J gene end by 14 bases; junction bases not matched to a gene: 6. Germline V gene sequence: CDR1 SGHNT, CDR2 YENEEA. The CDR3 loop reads CASSLGGTSGLKFF. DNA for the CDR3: TGTGCCAGCAGCTTAGGGGGGACTAGCGGGCTAAAGTTCTTC.

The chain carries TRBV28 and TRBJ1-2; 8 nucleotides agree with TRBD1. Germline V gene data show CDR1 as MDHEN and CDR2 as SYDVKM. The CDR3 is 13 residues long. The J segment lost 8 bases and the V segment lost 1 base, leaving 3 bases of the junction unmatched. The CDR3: CASSLFPGGGYTF. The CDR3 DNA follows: TGTGCCAGCAGTTTATTTCCAGGGGGCGGCTACACCTTC.

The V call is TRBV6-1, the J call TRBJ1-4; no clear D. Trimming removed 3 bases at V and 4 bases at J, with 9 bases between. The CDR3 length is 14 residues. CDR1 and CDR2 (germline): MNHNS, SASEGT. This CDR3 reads CASSEMQNNEKLFF. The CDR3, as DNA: TGTGCCAGCAGTGAGATGCAGAATAATGAAAAACTGTTTTTT.

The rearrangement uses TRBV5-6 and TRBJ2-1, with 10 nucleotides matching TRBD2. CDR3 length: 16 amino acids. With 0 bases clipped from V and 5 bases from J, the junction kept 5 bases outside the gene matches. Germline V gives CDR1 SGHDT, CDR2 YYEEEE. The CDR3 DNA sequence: TGTGCCAGCAGCTTGGGCTTAGCGGGGGGCAACAATGAGCAGTTCTTC. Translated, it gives CASSLGLAGGNNEQFF.

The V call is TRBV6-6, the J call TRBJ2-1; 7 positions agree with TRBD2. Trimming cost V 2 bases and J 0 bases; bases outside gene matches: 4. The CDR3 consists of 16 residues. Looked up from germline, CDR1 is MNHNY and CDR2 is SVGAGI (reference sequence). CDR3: CASSYEAGTSYNEQFF. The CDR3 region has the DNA TGTGCCAGCAGTTACGAAGCGGGGACCTCCTACAATGAGCAGTTCTTC.

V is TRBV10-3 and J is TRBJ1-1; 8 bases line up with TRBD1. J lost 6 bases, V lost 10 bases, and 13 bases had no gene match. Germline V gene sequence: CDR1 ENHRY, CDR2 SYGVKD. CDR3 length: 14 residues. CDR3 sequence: CATGTGGDGAEAFF. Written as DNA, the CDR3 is TGTGCCACCGGGACAGGTGGGGACGGAGCTGAAGCTTTCTTT.

CDR3 region: CASSLGRDGSYTF. Written as DNA, the CDR3 is TGCGCCAGCAGCTTGGGACGGGACGGGAGCTACACCTTC. This chain uses TRBV5-1 with TRBJ1-2, with D possibly matching TRBD1 (5 bases). Germline V gene lookup returns CDR1 SGHRS and CDR2 YFSETQ. The V and J ends lost 0 bases and 9 bases respectively, with 12 bases between them. The CDR3 runs 13 residues.

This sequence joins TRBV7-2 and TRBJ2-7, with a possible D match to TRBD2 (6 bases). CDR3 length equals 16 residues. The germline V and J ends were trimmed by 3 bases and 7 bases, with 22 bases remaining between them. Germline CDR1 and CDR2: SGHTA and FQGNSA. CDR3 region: CASSFGPQGGLGEQYF. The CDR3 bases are TGTGCCAGCAGCTTTGGCCCGCAGGGAGGTCTCGGAGAGCAGTACTTC.

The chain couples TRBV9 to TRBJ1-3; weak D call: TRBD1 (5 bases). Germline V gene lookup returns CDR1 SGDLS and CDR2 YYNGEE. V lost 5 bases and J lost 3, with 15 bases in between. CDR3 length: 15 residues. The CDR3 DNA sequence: TGTGCCAGCAGGCCCCCCGGGACGGATGGAAACACCATATATTTT. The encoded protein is CASRPPGTDGNTIYF.

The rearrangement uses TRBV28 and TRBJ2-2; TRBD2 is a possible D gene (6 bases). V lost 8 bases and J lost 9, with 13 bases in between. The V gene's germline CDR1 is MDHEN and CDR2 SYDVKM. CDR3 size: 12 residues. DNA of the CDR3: TGTGCCAGCGGTCCGCGGGGCCGGGAGCTGTTTTTT. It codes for CASGPRGRELFF.

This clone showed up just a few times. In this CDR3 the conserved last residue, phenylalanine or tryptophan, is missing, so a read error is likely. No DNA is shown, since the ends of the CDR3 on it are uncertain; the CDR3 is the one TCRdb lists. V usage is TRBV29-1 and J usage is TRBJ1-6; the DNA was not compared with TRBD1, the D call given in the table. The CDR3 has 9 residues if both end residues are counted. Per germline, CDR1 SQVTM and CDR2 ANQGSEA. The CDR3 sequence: CSDLLGQAV.

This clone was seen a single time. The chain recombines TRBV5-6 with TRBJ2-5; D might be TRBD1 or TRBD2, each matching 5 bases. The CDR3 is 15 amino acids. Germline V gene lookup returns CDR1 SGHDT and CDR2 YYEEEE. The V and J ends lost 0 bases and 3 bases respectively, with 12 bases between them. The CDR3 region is CASSLAGRAKETQYF. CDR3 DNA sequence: TGTGCCAGCAGCTTGGCGGGGCGGGCGAAAGAGACCCAGTACTTC.